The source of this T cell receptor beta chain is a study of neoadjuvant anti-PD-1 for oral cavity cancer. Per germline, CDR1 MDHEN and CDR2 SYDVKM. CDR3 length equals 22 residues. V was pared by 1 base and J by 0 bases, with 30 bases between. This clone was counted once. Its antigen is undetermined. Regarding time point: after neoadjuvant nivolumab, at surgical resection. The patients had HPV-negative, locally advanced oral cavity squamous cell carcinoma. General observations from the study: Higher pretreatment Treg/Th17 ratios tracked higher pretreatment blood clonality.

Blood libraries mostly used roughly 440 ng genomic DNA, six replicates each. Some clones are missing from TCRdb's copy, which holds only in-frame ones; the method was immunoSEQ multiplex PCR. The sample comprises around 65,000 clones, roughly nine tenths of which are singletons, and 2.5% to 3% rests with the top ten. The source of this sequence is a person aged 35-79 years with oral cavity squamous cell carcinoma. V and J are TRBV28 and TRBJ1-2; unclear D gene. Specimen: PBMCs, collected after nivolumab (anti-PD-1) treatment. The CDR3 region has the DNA TGTGCCAGCAGTTTATACCCCCTTAGGGCCGAGCGGCTCCAACAAGCTAACTATGGCTACACCTTC. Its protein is CASSLYPLRAERLQQANYGYTF.